One sample yielded the 19 T cell receptor beta chains listed below, sequenced in a study of blood T cells in healthy people across ages (dated by TCRdb to the mid-2010s). Libraries were built with 5' RACE. The run used an Illumina HiSeq 2500. A second PCR of about 6 to 11 cycles was run with a J-beta primer mix and a sample-barcoded 5' primer. The public reads were reprocessed in TCRdb via fastp at Q25 and MiXCR, keeping in-frame beta chains. Each CDR3 protein appears once, grouped with its most common genes and DNA. In all, the sample holds just under 750,000 distinct CDR3 sequences, and over 20% of those were seen once. The top ten clones comprise about 20% of the sample. Sequencing input: blood. These receptors were collected from a man in his 70s in good health.

The chain is built from TRBV6-2 or TRBV6-3 and TRBJ2-7, with a possible D match to TRBD1 (5 bases). Germline V gene data show CDR1 as MNHEY and CDR2 as SVGEGT. The CDR3 has 15 residues. Deletions cut 2 bases from V and 1 base from J, with 12 bases between. The CDR3 nucleotides read TGTGCCAGCAGTTACGTCAGGCCAGGGTCCTACGAGCAGTACTTC. Encoded protein: CASSYVRPGSYEQYF.

This clonotype was recorded a few times. V usage is TRBV3-1 and J usage is TRBJ1-2; possibly TRBD1 for D (5 bases). CDR1 and CDR2 (germline): LGHDT, YNNKEL (reference sequence). V was trimmed by 2 bases and J by 5 bases, leaving 15 bases between them. This CDR3 comprises 15 residues. The CDR3 DNA sequence: TGTGCCAGCAGCCAATTGTCGCCAGGGAATTATGGCTACACCTTC. This sequence encodes CASSQLSPGNYGYTF.

A few counts support this clonotype. V is TRBV9 and J is TRBJ2-7; D is perhaps TRBD2 (5 bases). V was clipped by 2 bases and J by 2 bases, with 14 bases between them. From germline, CDR1 is SGDLS and CDR2 YYNGEE. The CDR3 length is 15 residues. CDR3 nucleotide sequence: TGTGCCAGCAGCGTCTCCCCGGGAACCACCTACGAGCAGTACTTC. Encoded protein: CASSVSPGTTYEQYF.

CDR3 DNA sequence: TGTGCCAGCACAGACAGGGTAGAGACCCAGTACTTC. Protein sequence: CASTDRVETQYF. The gene calls are TRBV27 and TRBJ2-5, with 7 bases identical to TRBD1. V lost 7 bases, J lost 4 bases, and 3 bases stayed unmatched. This CDR3 region has 12 residues. Looked up from germline, CDR1 is MNHEY and CDR2 is SMNVEV (reference sequence).

The chain couples TRBV4-1 to TRBJ2-4, with 7 nucleotides matching TRBD1. The CDR3 is made up of 18 amino acids. J gave up 0 bases and V 3 bases, and 11 bases lay outside the gene matches. Germline V gene lookup returns CDR1 MGHRA and CDR2 YSYEKL. The DNA of the CDR3 is TGCGCCAGCAGCCAGCCAGGGGACAGACGAATAGCCAAAAACATTCAGTACTTC. As protein: CASSQPGDRRIAKNIQYF.

This clonotype was observed a handful of times. The gene calls are TRBV28 and TRBJ2-7, with D perhaps TRBD1 (6 bases). CDR3 length equals 14 residues. Trimming cost V 4 bases and J 2 bases, with 12 bases left between them. Germline V CDR1 and CDR2: MDHEN, SYDVKM. CDR3 coding DNA: TGTGCCAGCAGTTCCGACAGGCCCGCCTACGAGCAGTACTTC. Translating gives CASSSDRPAYEQYF.

In its sample, this clonotype was seen a few times. The chain uses TRBV7-8 and TRBJ1-5; the D gene is possibly TRBD1 (5 bases). Germline V CDR1 and CDR2: SGHVS, FQNEAQ. Between the trimmed V and J ends, which lost 4 bases and 3 bases, there was a span of 7 bases. The CDR3 is made up of 13 amino acids. The CDR3 nucleotides are TGTGCCAGCAGCTCGACAGACAATCAGCCCCAGCATTTT. It codes for CASSSTDNQPQHF. Full variable domain (rest looked up from reference TRBV7-8 and TRBJ1-5): GAGVSQSPRYKVAKRGQDVALRCDPISGHVSLFWYQQALGQGPEFLTYFQNEAQLDKSGLPSDRFFAERPEGSVSTLKIQRTQQEDSAVYLCASSSTDNQPQHFGDGTRLSIL.

The CDR3 DNA sequence: TGTGCCAGCAGTTATTTGGGGGGACGAGTAGGGGGTGAGCAGTTCTTC. It encodes CASSYLGGRVGGEQFF. The gene calls are TRBV27 and TRBJ2-5, with D perhaps matching TRBD1 or TRBD2 (6 bases each). The assigned J gene may be wrong: the sequence end matches TRBJ2-1 better. This CDR3 has 16 amino acids. From germline, CDR1 is MNHEY and CDR2 SMNVEV (reference sequence).

In this sample, this clonotype turned up a few times. The CDR3 bases are TGCAGTGCTAGAGTACCCGGGACAGCCTACAATGAGCAGTTCTTC. It yields the protein CSARVPGTAYNEQFF. The chain couples TRBV20-1 to TRBJ2-1, with TRBD1 matching over 7 bases. Germline loops: CDR1 DFQATT, CDR2 SNEGSKA (reference sequence). Trimming at V came to 1 base and at J to 2 bases, leaving 5 bases not matched to a gene. This CDR3 has 15 residues.

Ten or more counts support this clonotype. This chain connects TRBV7-9 to TRBJ1-2, with unresolved D. Trimming stripped 5 bases from V and 5 bases from J, with 9 bases between. CDR3 length equals 12 residues. Germline V gene sequence: CDR1 SEHNR, CDR2 FQNEAQ (reference sequence). Here the CDR3 reads CASSLYIYGYTF. The CDR3 region has the DNA TGTGCCAGCAGCCTATACATTTATGGCTACACCTTC.

In this sample, this clonotype turned up a few times. At one of its ends the junction is not consistent with the germline gene, which may arise from a read error. The chain carries TRBV18 and TRBJ2-5; 7 bases fit TRBD1. The DNA end is more similar to TRBJ2-1, so the J call may be wrong. The CDR3 totals 15 residues. The germline gives CDR1 KGHSH, CDR2 LQKENI. The DNA of the CDR3 is TGTGCCAGCTCACCACCGGGACAGACCTATAATGAGCAGTTCTTC. Its protein is CASSPPGQTYNEQFF.

This chain uses TRBV3-1 with TRBJ2-3; no clear D. CDR3 length: 14 residues. Germline V CDR1 and CDR2: LGHDT, YNNKEL (reference sequence). The V gene lost 0 bases and the J gene lost 2 bases, with 6 bases spanning the gap. This CDR3 reads CASSQDVLTDTQYF. The CDR3 nucleotides read TGTGCCAGCAGCCAAGACGTCCTCACAGATACGCAGTATTTT.

Details on this clonotype: The junction does not match germline at one end; this may be a read error. The V call is TRBV29-1, the J call TRBJ2-7; D remains unclear. The DNA end favors TRBJ2-1, so the J call may be wrong. Germline CDR1 and CDR2: SQVTM and ANQGSEA. The CDR3 extends over 11 amino acids. In nucleotides, the CDR3 is TGCAGCGTTGATACTGGGAATGGGCAGTTCTTC. Encoded protein: CSVDTGNGQFF.

This clonotype came up a few times. CDR3 in amino acids: CASSPRSGLVEQFF. DNA for the CDR3: TGTGCCAGCTCACCACGGTCTGGGCTGGTCGAGCAGTTCTTC. V gene TRBV18 combines with J gene TRBJ2-5; no clear D gene. The assigned J gene may be wrong: the sequence end matches TRBJ2-1 better. Germline V gene sequence: CDR1 KGHSH, CDR2 LQKENI. CDR3 length equals 14 residues.

This clonotype was seen a handful of times. The J gene is TRBJ2-1, the V gene TRBV7-9, with unresolved D. Per the germline V gene, CDR1 is SEHNR and CDR2 is FQNEAQ (reference sequence). This CDR3 comprises 13 residues. Trimming took 1 base from V and 4 from J, leaving 5 bases between them. CDR3 nucleotides: TGTGCCAGCAGCTTAGACGAGTACAATGAGCAGTTCTTC. It is translated as CASSLDEYNEQFF. The full variable domain, its missing parts supplied by reference TRBV7-9 and TRBJ2-1, is DTGVSQNPRHKITKRGQNVTFRCDPISEHNRLYWYRQTLGQGPEFLTYFQNEAQLEKSRLLSDRFSAERPKGSFSTLEIQRTEQGDSAMYLCASSLDEYNEQFFGPGTRLTVL.

The V and J genes are TRBV5-1 and TRBJ2-1; 11 bases match TRBD2. Trimming took 6 bases from V and 4 from J; bases not matched to a gene: 6. Germline V gives CDR1 SGHRS, CDR2 YFSETQ. This CDR3 spans 15 amino acids. CDR3 sequence reads: CASTQTSGEYNEQFF. The CDR3 DNA reads TGCGCCAGCACGCAGACTAGCGGGGAATACAATGAGCAGTTCTTC.

This clonotype came up a few times. The chain recombines TRBV20-1 with TRBJ2-1, with D maybe TRBD1 (6 bases). The J call may be in error: the DNA end matches TRBJ2-7 better. The CDR3 sequence is 13 residues long. The germline V gene has CDR1 DFQATT and CDR2 SNEGSKA (reference sequence). The CDR3 sequence: CSALQGVSYEQYF. The CDR3 region has the DNA TGCAGTGCTCTACAGGGAGTCTCCTACGAGCAGTACTTC.

Written as DNA, the CDR3 is TGTGCCAGCTCACCAGGTGGGACAGGGGACAATGAGCAGTTCTTC. It is translated as CASSPGGTGDNEQFF. This rearrangement joins TRBV18 to TRBJ2-1; 10 bases line up with TRBD1. This CDR3 is 15 amino acids long. Trimming cost V 2 bases and J 5 bases; bases outside gene matches: 3. The V gene's germline CDR1 is KGHSH and CDR2 LQKENI.

The chain recombines TRBV20-1 with TRBJ2-4; no reliable D call. The germline gives CDR1 DFQATT, CDR2 SNEGSKA (reference sequence). The V end lost 3 bases, the J end lost 7 bases, and 10 bases lay between the germline ends. This CDR3 region has 12 residues. The CDR3 DNA follows: TGCAGTGCTAGGGTGGGTGGGAACATTCAGTACTTC. Translated, it gives CSARVGGNIQYF.